This T cell receptor beta chain was identified in a study of PD-L1 blockade in urothelial cancer. Study information: Specimens of blood held a median count of roughly 150,000 T cells.

Study observations and caveats: Tumor-associated TCR clones expanded more in blood at 3 weeks in patients with durable benefit.

Documented time point: pretreatment peripheral blood. As concerns this clone: No antigen is known for it.

The table came from immunoSEQ multiplex PCR; TCRdb's copy has only in-frame clones and leaves some out. The data hold over 45,000 clones, with about 86% observed a single time. The germline CDR1 and CDR2 sequences are GTSNPN and SVGIG (reference sequence). The length of the CDR3 is 16 residues. The V segment lost 2 bases and the J segment 5 bases; nucleotides outside the gene matches: 12. The starting material was PBMCs, obtained around atezolizumab (anti-PD-L1) treatment. This TCR was sampled from a man aged 55 to 69 with urothelial cancer. The V call is TRBV30, the J call TRBJ2-5; TRBD2 aligns across 9 bases. Here the CDR3 DNA reads TGTGCCTGGAGTACCTTTCGAGGCGGGGGGGCGGAGACCCAGTACTTC. It specifies CAWSTFRGGGAETQYF. Together with reference TRBV30 and TRBJ2-5, the CDR3 gives the full variable domain: SQTIHQWPATLVQPVGSPLSLECTVEGTSNPNLYWYRQAAGRGLQLLFYSVGIGQISSEVPQNLSASRPQDRQFILSSKKLLLSDSGFYLCAWSTFRGGGAETQYFGPGTRLLVL.